The 32 T cell receptor beta chains below were found in one sample sequenced in a study of blood T cell repertoires in COVID-19. Using immunoSEQ multiplex PCR, the repertoire was profiled, and TCRdb retains in-frame clones only, with some absent. The sample has a few hundred thousand clones, around 87% seen once; the top ten hold less than 2.5%. The sample consisted of peripheral blood. The receptor source for this set is a man in his late teens or twenties with active or convalescent COVID-19.

The chain carries TRBV21-1 and TRBJ2-1; the table calls TRBD1, which could not be checked here. TRBV21-1 is a pseudogene segment. This CDR3 comprises 14 residues. CDR3 sequence reads: CASSKTGQLNEQFF. CDR3 DNA sequence: TGTGCCAGCAGCAAAACCGGACAGCTCAATGAGCAGTTCTTC.

The sample holds one count of this clone. This chain connects TRBV4-3 to TRBJ2-1, with TRBD2 identical over 9 bases. The CDR3 sequence is 20 residues long. V lost 1 base, J lost 0 bases, and 13 bases stayed unmatched. Germline CDR1 is LGHNA and CDR2 is YSLEER. CDR3 nucleotide sequence: TGCGCCAGCAGCCAAGTGATATCGCGGCTAGCGGGGAGCTCCTACAATGAGCAGTTCTTC. It encodes CASSQVISRLAGSSYNEQFF.

The rearrangement uses TRBV11-3 and TRBJ2-5; 7 bases are shared with TRBD1. The CDR3 is 13 residues long. J was trimmed by 5 bases and V by 5 bases; bases with no gene match: 5. Germline assignment: CDR1 SGHNT and CDR2 YENEEA. Here the CDR3 DNA reads TGTGCCAGCAGCCGACAGGGATTGGAGACCCAGTACTTC. The encoded protein is CASSRQGLETQYF.

The sample holds one count of this clone. The chain couples TRBV10-3 to TRBJ2-5; D remains ambiguous. The V gene's germline CDR1 is ENHRY and CDR2 SYGVKD. Trimming left V 0 bases short and J 4 bases short, with 6 bases between. The CDR3 has 13 amino acids. The CDR3 sequence: CAISESSSETQYF. The CDR3 region has the DNA TGTGCCATCAGTGAGTCGAGCTCAGAGACCCAGTACTTC.

The chain has TRBV7-8 and TRBJ2-4; D not certain. The CDR3 length is 18 residues. The V gene's germline CDR1 is SGHVS and CDR2 FQNEAQ. V dropped 4 bases and J dropped 0 bases, with 19 bases sitting between them. The CDR3 sequence: CASSSPFEQEQAKNIQYF. The CDR3, as DNA: TGTGCCAGCAGCTCCCCGTTCGAACAAGAACAAGCCAAAAACATTCAGTACTTC.

This clone was picked up one time. V gene TRBV7-2 combines with J gene TRBJ2-7; unclear D gene. Trimming shortened V by 4 bases and J by 2 bases, and 3 bases separated the two germline ends. The CDR3 runs to 11 residues. CDR1 and CDR2 from the germline V gene are SGHTA and FQGNSA. CDR3 coding DNA: TGTGCCAGCAGCTCAACCTACGAGCAGTACTTC. Amino acid sequence: CASSSTYEQYF. The whole variable domain, filled in from reference TRBV7-2 and TRBJ2-7, reads GAGVSQSPSNKVTEKGKDVELRCDPISGHTALYWYRQSLGQGLEFLIYFQGNSAPDKSGLPSDRFSAERTGGSVSTLTIQRTQQEDSAVYLCASSSTYEQYFGPGTRLTVT.

This rearrangement joins TRBV2 to TRBJ2-5, with D perhaps matching TRBD1 (6 bases). V was clipped by 4 bases and J by 1 base, with 13 bases between them. Germline CDR1 and CDR2: SNHLY and FYNNEI. CDR3 size: 15 residues. CDR3 residues: CASSVTGQTQETQYF. CDR3 sequence (DNA): TGTGCCAGCAGTGTAACAGGACAGACCCAAGAGACCCAGTACTTC.

The V call is TRBV6-5, the J call TRBJ2-5; D gene ambiguous. The V end lost 2 bases, the J end lost 5 bases, and 9 bases lay between the germline ends. CDR1 MNHEY and CDR2 SVGAGI come from the germline V gene. The CDR3 covers 13 residues. As DNA, the CDR3 is TGTGCCAGCAGTTACCTTTCGTTCGAGACCCAGTACTTC. Translated, it gives CASSYLSFETQYF.

V and J are TRBV3-1 (or the pseudogene TRBV3-2) and TRBJ2-6, with 8 bases aligning to TRBD2. This CDR3 has 18 residues. Per germline, CDR1 LGHDT and CDR2 YNNKEL (reference sequence). V shed 2 bases and J 0 bases; nucleotides not matched to a gene: 6. CDR3 DNA: TGTGCCAGCAGCCAAAAAACTAGCGGTAGCTCTGGGGCCAACGTCCTGACTTTC. It codes for CASSQKTSGSSGANVLTF.

The rearrangement joins TRBV9 to TRBJ2-1, with 8 bases matching TRBD1. This CDR3 region has 14 residues. Germline V gene data show CDR1 as SGDLS and CDR2 as YYNGEE. Trimming took 0 bases from V and 7 from J; bases not matched to a gene: 3. This CDR3 reads CASSVENRGNEQFF. In nucleotides, the CDR3 is TGTGCCAGCAGCGTAGAGAACAGGGGGAATGAGCAGTTCTTC.

The V gene is TRBV4-1, the J gene TRBJ1-6; 7 bases fit TRBD1. The CDR3 has 14 amino acids. In germline, CDR1 is MGHRA, CDR2 YSYEKL. J was trimmed by 7 bases and V by 1 base; bases with no gene match: 1. In DNA, the CDR3 is TGCGCCAGCAGCCAAGGGACAGGCAATTCACCCCTCCACTTT. Translating gives CASSQGTGNSPLHF.

The chain joins TRBV6-6 to TRBJ2-1; TRBD2 matches 8 bases. Trimming removed 10 bases from V and 5 bases from J; junction bases left unmatched: 13. Per germline, CDR1 MNHNY and CDR2 SVGAGI (reference sequence). This CDR3 region has 15 residues. The CDR3, as DNA: TGTGCCACAAAAAGGGCGGGGGGAGCGGACAATGAGCAGTTCTTC. Residues: CATKRAGGADNEQFF.

This chain uses TRBV5-1 with TRBJ1-1; 7 bases line up with TRBD1. This CDR3 comprises 15 residues. Trimming at V came to 4 bases and at J to 4 bases, leaving 10 bases not matched to a gene. Germline-derived CDR1 and CDR2 are SGHRS and YFSETQ. The CDR3 nucleotides are TGCGCCAGCAGCCTCGCTCCCAGGGGGGCCACTGAAGCTTTCTTT. This gives the protein CASSLAPRGATEAFF.

The chain has TRBV24-1 and TRBJ2-1; TRBD1 agrees at 9 bases. Germline trimming cut 9 bases from V and 10 bases from J; bases unmatched to any gene: 12. This CDR3 comprises 14 residues. CDR1 and CDR2 from the germline V gene are KGHDR and SFDVKD. The CDR3 region is CATAGQGTQLEQFF. In DNA form, the CDR3 reads TGTGCCACCGCCGGACAGGGGACCCAGTTGGAGCAGTTCTTC.

The gene calls are TRBV25-1 and TRBJ2-1; TRBD2 might be the D (7 bases). The germline CDR1 and CDR2 sequences are MGHDK and SYGVNS. V was clipped by 6 bases and J by 7 bases, with 13 bases between them. This CDR3 has 13 residues. CDR3 nucleotide sequence: TGTGCCAGCAGACGGGGGGCTAGAAATGAGCAGTTCTTC. Translated: CASRRGARNEQFF.

On this clone: Other DNA sequences in this specimen translate into the identical CDR3. The gene calls are TRBV7-9 and TRBJ1-2, with 7 bases fitting TRBD1. The CDR3 totals 12 residues. In germline, CDR1 is SEHNR, CDR2 FQNEAQ (reference sequence). The V gene end was trimmed by 5 bases and the J gene end by 6 bases; junction bases not matched to a gene: 3. The CDR3 nucleotides are TGTGCCAGCAGCCCAACAGGGGATGGCTACACCTTC. It specifies CASSPTGDGYTF.

The CDR3 bases are TGTGCCAGCAGGGTCGGGACTAACTATGGCTACACCTTC. Translating it yields CASRVGTNYGYTF. This sequence joins TRBV28 and TRBJ1-2; no firm D call. Trimming pared 6 bases from V and 0 bases from J, leaving 8 bases between. Germline assignment: CDR1 MDHEN and CDR2 SYDVKM. The CDR3 is made up of 13 amino acids.

This clone was found once. V gene TRBV7-9 combines with J gene TRBJ2-1; no reliable D call. The CDR3 covers 14 residues. V lost 4 bases and J lost 7, with 14 bases in between. Germline V gene data show CDR1 as SEHNR and CDR2 as FQNEAQ (reference sequence). The CDR3 sequence: CASSSLIKQNEQFF. In DNA form, the CDR3 reads TGTGCCAGCAGCTCACTCATAAAACAGAATGAGCAGTTCTTC. Variable domain in full (rest from reference TRBV7-9 and TRBJ2-1): DTGVSQNPRHKITKRGQNVTFRCDPISEHNRLYWYRQTLGQGPEFLTYFQNEAQLEKSRLLSDRFSAERPKGSFSTLEIQRTEQGDSAMYLCASSSLIKQNEQFFGPGTRLTVL.

DNA of the CDR3: TGCGCCAGCAGCTTGGGGACACCCCTAGCCTACGAGCAGTACTTC. Amino acids: CASSLGTPLAYEQYF. This chain links TRBV5-1 with TRBJ2-7; possible D gene TRBD1, 5 bases. The CDR3 has 15 residues. Trimming pared 0 bases from V and 2 bases from J, leaving 12 bases between. Germline assignment: CDR1 SGHRS and CDR2 YFSETQ.

This clone was detected once. The V call is TRBV4-1, the J call TRBJ2-7; possible D gene TRBD1, 6 bases. This CDR3 comprises 14 residues. Trimming removed 2 bases from V and 3 bases from J, with 11 bases in between. Germline loops: CDR1 MGHRA, CDR2 YSYEKL. CDR3 residues: CASSQRAGVYEQYF. The DNA for the CDR3 is TGCGCCAGCAGCCAAAGGGCAGGGGTCTACGAGCAGTACTTC.

The sample holds one count of this clone. V usage is TRBV5-1 and J usage is TRBJ1-2, with D possibly TRBD1 on 6 matching bases. This CDR3 comprises 14 residues. Trimming shortened V by 3 bases and J by 6 bases, and 15 bases separated the two germline ends. Germline V gene lookup returns CDR1 SGHRS and CDR2 YFSETQ. This CDR3 reads CASSSETGRNGYTF. CDR3 sequence (DNA): TGCGCCAGCAGCTCAGAGACAGGCAGGAATGGCTACACCTTC. The full variable domain, its missing parts supplied by reference TRBV5-1 and TRBJ1-2, is KAGVTQTPRYLIKTRGQQVTLSCSPISGHRSVSWYQQTPGQGLQFLFEYFSETQRNKGNFPGRFSGRQFSNSRSEMNVSTLELGDSALYLCASSSETGRNGYTFGSGTRLTVV.

This chain links TRBV28 with TRBJ1-1, with D possibly being TRBD1 (5 bases). Trimming removed 5 bases at V and 9 bases at J, with 10 bases between. Germline values: CDR1 MDHEN, CDR2 SYDVKM. The CDR3 extends over 11 amino acids. The CDR3 sequence is CASSLGGKAFF. CDR3 sequence (DNA): TGTGCCAGCAGTCTCGGGGGGAAAGCTTTCTTT.

V gene TRBV5-4 combines with J gene TRBJ1-1; D unclear. The V gene's germline CDR1 is SGHNT and CDR2 YYREEE (reference sequence). The CDR3 loop spans 13 amino acids. The V gene lost 7 bases and the J gene lost 4 bases, with 14 bases spanning the gap. CDR3 loop: CASYSSGGTEAFF. CDR3 nucleotide sequence: TGTGCCAGCTATTCCAGTGGCGGCACTGAAGCTTTCTTT. Full variable domain (outside the CDR3, taken from reference TRBV5-4 and TRBJ1-1): ETGVTQSPTHLIKTRGQQVTLRCSSQSGHNTVSWYQQALGQGPQFIFQYYREEENGRGNFPPRFSGLQFPNYSSELNVNALELDDSALYLCASYSSGGTEAFFGQGTRLTVV.

J is TRBJ2-1 and V is TRBV6-1; D unclear. Trimming took off 1 base at V and 12 bases at J, with 13 bases between the two ends. The CDR3 has 13 residues. The germline gives CDR1 MNHNS, CDR2 SASEGT. The DNA of the CDR3 is TGTGCCAGCAGTGAAGGGGCACCTCCCGGGCAGTTCTTC. It yields the protein CASSEGAPPGQFF.

The genes are TRBV29-1 and TRBJ2-1, with D hard to call. From germline, CDR1 is SQVTM and CDR2 ANQGSEA. This CDR3 spans 13 amino acids. Trimming shortened V by 0 bases and J by 2 bases, and 5 bases separated the two germline ends. The CDR3 nucleotides are TGCAGCGTTGAAGAACTCCCCTACAATGAGCAGTTCTTC. Translated, it gives CSVEELPYNEQFF.

V usage is TRBV6-6 and J usage is TRBJ2-1; TRBD2 aligns across 9 bases. The V segment lost 5 bases and the J segment 5 bases; nucleotides outside the gene matches: 4. Looked up from germline, CDR1 is MNHNY and CDR2 is SVGAGI (reference sequence). The CDR3 totals 14 residues. Here the CDR3 reads CASSGAGGDNEQFF. As DNA, the CDR3 is TGTGCCAGCAGTGGAGCGGGGGGCGACAATGAGCAGTTCTTC.

The table lists this clone with many counts. The V gene is TRBV15, the J gene TRBJ1-4; D is perhaps TRBD1 (6 bases). CDR3 length: 14 amino acids. Per the germline V gene, CDR1 is LNHNV and CDR2 is YYDKDF (reference sequence). Between the trimmed V and J ends, which lost 1 base and 8 bases, there was a span of 11 bases. The CDR3 loop reads CATSRAGQNEKLFF. The CDR3, as DNA: TGTGCCACCAGCAGAGCAGGACAGAACGAAAAACTGTTTTTT.

The V call is TRBV28, the J call TRBJ1-2, with 10 nucleotides matching TRBD1. Germline CDR1 is MDHEN and CDR2 is SYDVKM. Trimming cost V 1 base and J 2 bases; bases outside gene matches: 4. The CDR3 extends over 16 amino acids. The CDR3, as DNA: TGTGCCAGCAGTTTATTTCCGGGACAGGGGAACTATGGCTACACCTTC. This codes for CASSLFPGQGNYGYTF.

The V and J genes are TRBV3-1 (or the pseudogene TRBV3-2) and TRBJ1-1; TRBD1 agrees at 9 bases. This CDR3 contains 15 residues. From germline, CDR1 is LGHDT and CDR2 YNNKEL (reference sequence). V was pared by 3 bases and J by 4 bases, with 6 bases of the junction left unmatched. The CDR3: CASSHLTGGVTEAFF. The CDR3 DNA sequence: TGTGCCAGCAGCCACCTGACAGGGGGGGTCACTGAAGCTTTCTTT.

This chain connects TRBV5-4 to TRBJ1-1, with 7 bases aligning to TRBD1. Per germline, CDR1 SGHNT and CDR2 YYREEE (reference sequence). This CDR3 comprises 17 residues. Trimming took 5 bases from V and 5 from J; bases not matched to a gene: 18. CDR3 DNA: TGTGCCAGCAGACCAAACGAGCCAGGGGGGCTTGCGACTGAAGCTTTCTTT. It codes for CASRPNEPGGLATEAFF.

For the CDR3, the DNA is TGTGCCAGCAGCTTACTTTCCCCAGGGACAGTGAACACTGAAGCTTTCTTT. Its protein is CASSLLSPGTVNTEAFF. The genes are TRBV7-2 and TRBJ1-1, with TRBD1 identical over 7 bases. V lost 2 bases, J lost 0 bases, and 9 bases stayed unmatched. Germline assignment: CDR1 SGHTA and CDR2 FQGNSA. The length of the CDR3 is 17 residues.

This chain connects TRBV6-5 to TRBJ2-1, with TRBD2 identical over 7 bases. The germline gives CDR1 MNHEY, CDR2 SVGAGI. The V segment lost 1 base and the J segment 2 bases; nucleotides outside the gene matches: 5. The CDR3 contains 16 residues. CDR3 bases: TGTGCCAGCAGTTACTTATCAGGGAGGGCCTACAATGAGCAGTTCTTC. Protein product: CASSYLSGRAYNEQFF.